A single sample gave rise to the 11 T cell receptor beta chains below, sequenced in a study of blood T cell repertoires in COVID-19. Sequencing used immunoSEQ multiplex PCR; TCRdb keeps in-frame clones, though not all of them. Among over 250,000 clones listed, about 91% were seen once. Sequenced input: peripheral blood. These receptors were taken from a young adult with COVID-19, enrolled during active disease.

The J gene is TRBJ1-1, the V gene TRBV7-9; a weak D match, TRBD1 (6 bases). The CDR3 runs 15 residues. Trimming removed 5 bases at V and 4 bases at J, with 17 bases between. The germline V gene encodes CDR1 SEHNR and CDR2 FQNEAQ (reference sequence). The CDR3 DNA reads as TGTGCCAGCAGCCCCGGTAGGACAGAGACCACTGAAGCTTTCTTT. Translation gives CASSPGRTETTEAFF.

The J gene is TRBJ2-2, the V gene TRBV5-1, with D maybe TRBD2 (6 bases). Trimming left V 1 base short and J 5 bases short, with 9 bases between. Germline lookup yields CDR1 SGHRS and CDR2 YFSETQ. CDR3 size: 14 residues. The CDR3 sequence: CASSLSGDTGELFF. DNA for the CDR3: TGCGCCAGCAGCTTGTCGGGAGATACCGGGGAGCTGTTTTTT.

J is TRBJ2-2 and V is TRBV6-2 or TRBV6-3; D unresolved. Germline V gives CDR1 MNHEY, CDR2 SVGEGT. This CDR3 has 15 amino acids. The V end lost 0 bases, the J end lost 7 bases, and 12 bases lay between the germline ends. CDR3 amino acids: CASSYSAGFGGELFF. CDR3 DNA sequence: TGTGCCAGCAGTTACTCAGCCGGGTTTGGCGGGGAGCTGTTTTTT.

The gene calls are TRBV6-5 and TRBJ2-7; tentatively, D is TRBD2 (5 bases). The CDR3 has 15 amino acids. Between the trimmed V and J ends, which lost 2 bases and 7 bases, there was a span of 18 bases. CDR1 and CDR2 (germline): MNHEY, SVGAGI. The CDR3 region is CASSYQRRAGGEQYF. The CDR3, as DNA: TGTGCCAGCAGTTACCAACGGCGGGCGGGCGGAGAGCAGTACTTC.

J is TRBJ2-3 and V is TRBV11-3; a weak D match, TRBD2 (6 bases). CDR3 length: 13 amino acids. Trimming took off 3 bases at V and 6 bases at J, with 10 bases between the two ends. Germline V gene lookup returns CDR1 SGHNT and CDR2 YENEEA. The CDR3 region is CASSFRETDTQYF. For the CDR3, the DNA is TGTGCCAGCAGCTTTCGGGAGACCGATACGCAGTATTTT.

The V call is TRBV5-5, the J call TRBJ2-3; 8 bases agree with TRBD2. With 5 bases clipped from V and 0 bases from J, the junction kept 2 bases outside the gene matches. The CDR3 totals 14 residues. CDR1 is SGHKS, CDR2 YYEKEE, per germline (reference sequence). CDR3 region: CASSPSGSTDTQYF. The CDR3 DNA sequence: TGTGCCAGCAGTCCTAGCGGGAGCACAGATACGCAGTATTTT.

The chain carries TRBV9 and TRBJ2-1; TRBD2 agrees at 8 bases. The ends lost 4 bases at V and 7 bases at J; junction bases unmatched: 7. The CDR3 has 14 residues. Germline CDR1 reads SGDLS; CDR2 reads YYNGEE. DNA for the CDR3: TGTGCCAGCAGCTCCCCCTCGGGGGGGAATGAGCAGTTCTTC. It is translated as CASSSPSGGNEQFF.

The chain recombines TRBV7-9 with TRBJ2-1, with 9 bases aligning to TRBD2. With V trimmed by 0 bases and J by 8 bases, 8 bases remained unmatched. The CDR3 covers 16 residues. The V gene's germline CDR1 is SEHNR and CDR2 FQNEAQ (reference sequence). The CDR3 DNA reads as TGTGCCAGCAGCTTAGCTAGCGGGAGTAACGGGGATGAGCAGTTCTTC. This translates into CASSLASGSNGDEQFF.

This chain joins TRBV9 and TRBJ2-3, with 7 bases that match TRBD2. The V segment lost 0 bases and the J segment 4 bases; nucleotides outside the gene matches: 5. The CDR3 is 15 amino acids. Looked up from germline, CDR1 is SGDLS and CDR2 is YYNGEE. The chain's CDR3 is CASSVAGGGSDTQYF. CDR3 bases: TGTGCCAGCAGCGTAGCCGGGGGAGGGTCAGATACGCAGTATTTT.

V gene TRBV29-1 combines with J gene TRBJ1-2; 10 bases align to TRBD1. Germline loops: CDR1 SQVTM, CDR2 ANQGSEA. V dropped 6 bases and J dropped 8; count of bases not matched to a gene: 6. CDR3 length equals 12 residues. This CDR3 is CSVGQGKEGYTF. In nucleotides, the CDR3 is TGCAGCGTGGGACAGGGGAAGGAAGGCTACACCTTC.

This chain links TRBV25-1 with TRBJ2-5; 9 bases line up with TRBD2. There are 17 residues in the CDR3. Germline loops: CDR1 MGHDK, CDR2 SYGVNS. The J segment lost 2 bases and the V segment lost 0 bases, leaving 7 bases of the junction unmatched. The CDR3 nucleotides read TGTGCCAGCAGTGAATATAACCTAGCGGGAAGGCAAGAGACCCAGTACTTC. Protein: CASSEYNLAGRQETQYF.